This entry features one T cell receptor beta chain sequence. Trimming removed 2 bases at V and 7 bases at J, with 19 bases between. The CDR3 totals 16 residues. CDR1 is SGHVS and CDR2 is FQNEAQ in the germline V gene. These data are taken from a study of blood T cell repertoires in COVID-19. Study-level information: Samples taken during acute and convalescent COVID-19 were collected in the United States, Italy and Spain. PBMCs, B-cell-depleted T cells, or T cells provided the cDNA or gDNA that made up the material.

As handled by the study authors: Amplification of reference gene primers was used by the study to estimate nucleated cell counts. Measured with immunoSEQ multiplex PCR; TCRdb has only the in-frame clones, and not every one. V and J calls and clone size are copied from that table; D and trimming were computed from the DNA. The data show about 54,000 clones, roughly 80% seen once. What was sequenced was peripheral blood. This sequence originates from a human donor in a cohort sampled during active or convalescent COVID-19. The V gene is TRBV7-8, the J gene TRBJ2-3; TRBD1 is a possible D gene (6 bases). CDR3 loop: CASSLRDNNFMNTQYF. CDR3 DNA sequence: TGTGCCAGCAGCTTAAGGGACAACAATTTTATGAATACGCAGTATTTT.